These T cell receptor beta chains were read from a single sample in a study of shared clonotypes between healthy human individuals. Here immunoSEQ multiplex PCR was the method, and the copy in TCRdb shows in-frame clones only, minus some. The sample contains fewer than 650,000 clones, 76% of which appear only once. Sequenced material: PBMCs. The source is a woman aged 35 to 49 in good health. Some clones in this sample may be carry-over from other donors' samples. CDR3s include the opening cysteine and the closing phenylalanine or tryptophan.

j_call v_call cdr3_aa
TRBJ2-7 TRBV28 CASSLPYYEQYF
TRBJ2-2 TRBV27 CASSPLAVYDAGELFF
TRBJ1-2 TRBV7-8 CASSLYGSGQEVKYGYTF
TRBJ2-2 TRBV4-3 CASSQGRASAGELFF
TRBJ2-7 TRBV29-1 CSVGGGKTDEQYF
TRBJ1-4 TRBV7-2 CASSLGRGPTNEKLFF
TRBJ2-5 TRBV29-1 CSVAGTDKETQYF
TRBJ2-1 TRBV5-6 CASSLVRTGGYEQFF
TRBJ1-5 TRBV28 CASSLGTISNQPQHF
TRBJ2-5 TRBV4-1 CASSQGAEETQYF
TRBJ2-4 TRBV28 CASSPGLAGDLAKNIQYF
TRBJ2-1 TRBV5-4 CASSLASTEYNEQFF